There are many counts of the clone carrying this T cell receptor (beta chain). V lost 1 base to trimming and J lost 10 bases, with 19 bases between them. The CDR3 loop spans 15 amino acids. CDR1 is SGHVS, CDR2 FQNEAQ, per germline. The source material, RNA transcripts, was used to amplify TCR beta CDR3 regions. Researchers ran a first-round RT-PCR on the TCR CDR3 using the HTBI primer set. Using its own MiXCR run on the multiplex PCR reads, TCRdb lists one record per CDR3 protein. The sample lists approximately 560,000 distinct CDR3 sequences; 46% were seen once. The data stem from a study of T cells in Graves' hyperthyroidism and ophthalmopathy.

This receptor was identified in a woman between 18 and 29 years old with Graves' hyperthyroidism. J is TRBJ1-2 and V is TRBV7-8; no clear D gene. The specimen sequenced was peripheral blood or thyroid tissue (not recorded which). CDR3 loop: CASSLGFRGPVDYTF. The CDR3 region has the DNA TGTGCCAGCAGCTTAGGTTTTCGGGGTCCAGTAGACTACACCTTC. Full variable domain (missing parts from reference TRBV7-8 and TRBJ1-2): GAGVSQSPRYKVAKRGQDVALRCDPISGHVSLFWYQQALGQGPEFLTYFQNEAQLDKSGLPSDRFFAERPEGSVSTLKIQRTQQEDSAVYLCASSLGFRGPVDYTFGSGTRLTVV.